Given below is one TCR beta chain in context. V was pared by 5 bases and J by 8 bases, with 18 bases between. Germline V gene lookup returns CDR1 MNHEY and CDR2 SVGAGI. The CDR3 consists of 14 residues. This sample stems from a study of blood T cell repertoires in COVID-19. Original methodology: Cell counts per sample came from amplifying reference gene primers. Measured with immunoSEQ multiplex PCR; TCRdb has only the in-frame clones, and not every one. V, J and clone size are taken as reported in that table, and D and trimming were inferred from the DNA itself. This table holds approximately 280,000 clones, approximately 85% found once.

This clonotype was obtained from a woman between 70 and 85 years old with acute or convalescent COVID-19. The chain links TRBV6-5 to TRBJ1-2; the D is unclear. Sequencing was done on a sample of peripheral blood. In DNA form, the CDR3 reads TGTGCCAGCAGTAACCCGGGAGCTCTCGGGGGCTACACCTTC. Translated: CASSNPGALGGYTF.